These T cell receptor beta chains were read from a single sample in a study of shared clonotypes between healthy human individuals. The method was immunoSEQ multiplex PCR; TCRdb's version includes in-frame clones alone and lacks a portion of them. The table records more than 2 million clones, 93% of them present only once. The sequenced material came from naive CD8+ T cells from PBMCs. The receptors here all came from a man aged 18 to 29 in good health. Some clones in this sample may be carry-over from other donors' samples. Both conserved end residues are part of each CDR3. The order of the fields is J gene, D gene, V gene, clone size, CDR3 protein, CDR3 DNA. A D gene is named only where the DNA matches it firmly. Part of the rows lack a size; the others show once, few, many or a class for expanded clones.

TRBJ1-5 | - | TRBV21-1 | - | CASRQGKLPNQPQHF | TGTGCCAGCCGACAGGGTAAACTGCCCAATCAGCCCCAGCATTTT
TRBJ2-7 | TRBD2 | TRBV7-9 | - | CASSLGTSGNPSYEQYF | TGTGCCAGCAGCCTCGGGACTAGCGGGAATCCATCCTACGAGCAGTACTTC
TRBJ2-7 | TRBD2 | TRBV20-1 | - | CSAGGDYEQYF | TGCAGTGCTGGGGGGGACTACGAGCAGTACTTC
TRBJ2-7 | - | TRBV14 | - | CASSQEGIYYEQYF | TGTGCCAGCAGCCAAGAGGGCATTTACTACGAGCAGTACTTC
TRBJ1-1 | - | TRBV4-1 | - | CASSPGRGGNTEAFF | TGCGCCAGCAGCCCAGGAAGGGGTGGGAACACTGAAGCTTTCTTT
TRBJ2-7 | TRBD1 | TRBV9 | - | CASSARDRVYEQYF | TGTGCCAGCAGCGCGCGGGACAGGGTCTACGAGCAGTACTTC
TRBJ2-7 | - | TRBV2 | - | CASSEDRYEQYF | TGTGCCAGCAGCGAAGATCGGTACGAGCAGTACTTC
TRBJ2-1 | TRBD2 | TRBV4-1 | - | CASSQGLADYNEQFF | TGCGCCAGCAGCCAAGGACTAGCGGACTACAATGAGCAGTTCTTC
TRBJ2-3 | - | TRBV28 | once | CASSFFGTPGGTSLDTQYF | TGTGCCAGCAGTTTCTTCGGGACCCCAGGGGGGACTAGTTTAGATACGCAGTATTTT
TRBJ2-7 | - | TRBV10-3 | - | CAISEVHLFEQYF | TGTGCCATCAGTGAGGTCCATTTATTCGAGCAGTACTTC
TRBJ1-1 | - | TRBV7-2 | - | CASSPLGGRYTEAFF | TGTGCCAGCAGCCCTCTTGGGGGGCGGTACACTGAAGCTTTCTTT
TRBJ2-2 | - | TRBV7-2 | - | CASSLEAIFGTANTGELFF | TGTGCCAGCAGCTTAGAGGCGATCTTCGGGACGGCGAACACCGGGGAGCTGTTTTTT
TRBJ1-1 | - | TRBV19 | - | CASSTKMNTEAFF | TGTGCCAGTAGTACTAAAATGAACACTGAAGCTTTCTTT
TRBJ2-1 | TRBD2 | TRBV27 | - | CASSLSVLAGGSSYNEQFF | TGTGCCAGCAGTTTATCGGTACTAGCGGGAGGCAGCTCCTACAATGAGCAGTTCTTC
TRBJ2-2 | TRBD1 | TRBV27 | - | CASRVQGARSTGELFF | TGTGCCAGCAGGGTACAGGGGGCGAGGAGCACCGGGGAGCTGTTTTTT
TRBJ1-1 | - | TRBV5-8 | - | CASSLGRNTEAFF | TGTGCCAGCAGCCTCGGACGGAACACTGAAGCTTTCTTT
TRBJ2-7 | TRBD1 | TRBV27 | - | CASSPRQGLKTYEQYF | TGTGCCAGCAGTCCGCGACAGGGGTTGAAAACCTACGAGCAGTACTTC
TRBJ2-3 | TRBD2 | TRBV7-9 | once | CASRETRLAGSSTDTQYF | TGTGCCAGCAGGGAGACGCGCCTAGCGGGTTCTAGCACAGATACGCAGTATTTT
TRBJ2-2 | TRBD2 | TRBV7-2 | once | CASSLRTSVTNTGELFF | TGTGCCAGCAGCTTAAGAACTAGCGTCACGAACACCGGGGAGCTGTTTTTT
TRBJ2-1 | TRBD1 | TRBV27 | - | CASRGQGSGEQFF | TGTGCCAGCAGAGGACAGGGGAGCGGGGAGCAGTTCTTC
TRBJ2-3 | TRBD1 | TRBV11-2 | - | CASSTRGDTQYF | TGTGCCAGCAGCACCAGGGGGGATACGCAGTATTTT
TRBJ2-2 | - | TRBV6-5 | few | CASTEGTGELFF | TGTGCCAGCACTGAGGGTACCGGGGAGCTGTTTTTT
TRBJ2-1 | - | TRBV11-2 | - | CASSLGPPISLWNEQFF | TGTGCCAGCAGCTTAGGTCCCCCTATCTCCCTTTGGAATGAGCAGTTCTTC
TRBJ2-7 | TRBD1 | TRBV2 | - | CASRGQGFYEQYF | TGTGCCAGCAGGGGACAGGGTTTCTACGAGCAGTACTTC
TRBJ2-1 | TRBD2 | TRBV7-2 | - | CASSWTSGSGNEQFF | TGTGCCAGCAGCTGGACTAGCGGGAGCGGCAATGAGCAGTTCTTC
TRBJ2-7 | - | TRBV5-4 | - | CASSRAGIRSYEQYF | TGTGCCAGCAGCAGGGCGGGGATTCGCTCCTACGAGCAGTACTTC
TRBJ1-1 | - | TRBV5-5 | - | CASSLVGYDTEAFF | TGTGCCAGCAGCTTGGTGGGATATGACACTGAAGCTTTCTTT
TRBJ2-7 | - | TRBV6-1 | once | CASNKGGAYEQYF | TGTGCCAGCAATAAGGGCGGTGCCTACGAGCAGTACTTC
TRBJ2-3 | - | TRBV28 | - | CASSLSSSTDTQYF | TGTGCCAGCAGTTTGAGCTCTTCCACAGATACGCAGTATTTT
TRBJ1-1 | - | TRBV7-9 | - | CASSLQVGLGTFF | -
TRBJ2-7 | - | TRBV4-1 | - | CASSQKVRDGTYEQYF | TGCGCCAGCAGCCAAAAGGTAAGGGACGGAACGTACGAGCAGTACTTC
TRBJ1-1 | - | TRBV6-5 | - | CASSYEGRWTEAFF | TGTGCCAGCAGTTACGAGGGGCGGTGGACTGAAGCTTTCTTT
TRBJ1-4 | - | TRBV7-2 | once | CASSRTPTATNEKLFF | TGTGCCAGCAGCCGCACCCCGACTGCAACTAATGAAAAACTGTTTTTT
TRBJ2-3 | - | TRBV15 | - | CATSREGLTDTQYF | TGTGCCACCAGCAGAGAGGGGCTCACAGATACGCAGTATTTT
TRBJ1-3 | - | TRBV9 | few | CASSVGGGSGNTIYF | TGTGCCAGCAGCGTAGGAGGGGGAAGTGGAAACACCATATATTTT
TRBJ1-2 | TRBD1 | TRBV6-1 | - | CASREGQGSLYGYTF | TGTGCCAGCAGAGAGGGACAGGGCTCACTCTATGGCTACACCTTC
TRBJ2-4 | - | TRBV6-5 | - | CASSYSRGGEGNIQYF | TGTGCCAGCAGTTACTCAAGAGGGGGAGAGGGAAACATTCAGTACTTC
TRBJ2-7 | - | TRBV19 | - | CASTRRGSYEQYF | TGTGCCAGTACCCGAAGGGGCTCCTACGAGCAGTACTTC
TRBJ2-6 | TRBD1 | TRBV19 | - | CASSMTGGYSGANVLTF | TGTGCCAGTAGTATGACAGGGGGCTACTCTGGGGCCAACGTCCTGACTTTC
TRBJ2-1 | - | TRBV28 | - | CASRDSGSYNEQFF | TGTGCCAGCAGAGATAGCGGCTCCTACAATGAGCAGTTCTTC
TRBJ2-7 | TRBD2 | TRBV27 | - | CASSWSGSGSYEQYF | TGTGCCAGCTCCTGGAGTGGCAGCGGGAGTTACGAGCAGTACTTC
TRBJ2-7 | - | TRBV11-2 | - | CASSLVSWAGNNEQYF | TGTGCCAGCAGCTTAGTCAGTTGGGCAGGGAACAACGAGCAGTACTTC
TRBJ2-7 | - | TRBV4-2 | - | CASSLLETDPYEQYF | TGTGCCAGCAGCCTTCTCGAGACGGATCCCTACGAGCAGTACTTC
TRBJ2-5 | - | TRBV10-1 | - | CASRTFGGQETQYF | TGCGCCAGCAGGACTTTTGGGGGCCAAGAGACCCAGTACTTC
TRBJ1-1 | - | TRBV21-1 | - | CASSKRTSRAFF | TGTGCCAGCAGCAAGAGAACATCCCGAGCTTTCTTT
TRBJ2-1 | TRBD2 | TRBV7-9 | - | CASSLGGGRTNEQFF | TGTGCCAGCAGCTTAGGTGGCGGGAGGACCAATGAGCAGTTCTTC
TRBJ2-5 | TRBD2 | TRBV7-9 | - | CASSIVAGEETQYF | TGTGCCAGCAGCATCGTAGCGGGAGAAGAGACCCAGTACTTC
TRBJ2-5 | - | TRBV27 | - | CASSLFGPRETQYF | TGTGCCAGCAGTTTATTTGGGCCTCGGGAGACCCAGTACTTC
TRBJ1-1 | - | TRBV7-9 | few | CASSYDDRLNTEAFF | TGTGCCAGCAGCTATGACGACAGGCTGAACACTGAAGCTTTCTTT
TRBJ1-3 | - | TRBV9 | - | CASSGGTARLGNTIYF | TGTGCCAGCAGCGGTGGCACTGCAAGGTTAGGAAACACCATATATTTT
TRBJ2-1 | - | TRBV9 | - | CASSVVGRNNEQFF | TGTGCCAGCAGCGTAGTGGGACGCAACAATGAGCAGTTCTTC
TRBJ1-3 | - | TRBV25-1 | - | CASSTRTVSGNTIYF | TGTGCCAGCAGTACCCGGACAGTCTCTGGAAACACCATATATTTT
TRBJ2-5 | TRBD2 | TRBV25-1 | - | CASSEFWAAGGETQYF | TGTGCCAGCAGTGAATTTTGGGCAGCCGGGGGGGAGACCCAGTACTTC
TRBJ1-4 | - | TRBV7-9 | few | CASSPAAREKLFF | TGTGCCAGCAGCCCCGCTGCAAGGGAAAAACTGTTTTTT
TRBJ2-7 | - | TRBV7-6 | - | CASSLTYYDEQYF | TGTGCCAGCAGCTTAACGTATTACGACGAGCAGTACTTC
TRBJ2-7 | - | TRBV5-1 | few | CASSASYEQYF | TGCGCCAGCAGCGCCTCCTACGAGCAGTACTTC